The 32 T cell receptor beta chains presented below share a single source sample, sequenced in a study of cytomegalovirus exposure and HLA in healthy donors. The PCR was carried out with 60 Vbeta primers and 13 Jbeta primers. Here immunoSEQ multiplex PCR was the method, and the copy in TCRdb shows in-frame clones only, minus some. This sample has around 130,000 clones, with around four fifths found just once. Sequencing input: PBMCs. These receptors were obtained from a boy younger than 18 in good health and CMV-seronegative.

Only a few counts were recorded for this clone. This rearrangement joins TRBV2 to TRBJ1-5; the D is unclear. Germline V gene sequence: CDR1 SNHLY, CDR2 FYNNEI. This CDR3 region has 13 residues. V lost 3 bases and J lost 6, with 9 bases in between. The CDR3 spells CASSEERGQPQHF. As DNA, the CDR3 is TGTGCCAGCAGTGAGGAGAGAGGTCAGCCCCAGCATTTT.

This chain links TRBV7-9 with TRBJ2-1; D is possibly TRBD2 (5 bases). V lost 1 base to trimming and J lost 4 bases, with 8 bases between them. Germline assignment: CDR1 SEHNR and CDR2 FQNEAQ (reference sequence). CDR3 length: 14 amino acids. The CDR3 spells CASSLGGSYNEQFF. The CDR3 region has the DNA TGTGCCAGCAGCTTAGGTGGGAGTTACAATGAGCAGTTCTTC.

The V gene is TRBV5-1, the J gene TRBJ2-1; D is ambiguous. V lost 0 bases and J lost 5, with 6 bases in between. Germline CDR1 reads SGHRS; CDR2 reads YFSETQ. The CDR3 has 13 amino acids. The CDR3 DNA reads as TGCGCCAGCAGCTTGGCCCCCGACAATGAGCAGTTCTTC. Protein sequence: CASSLAPDNEQFF.

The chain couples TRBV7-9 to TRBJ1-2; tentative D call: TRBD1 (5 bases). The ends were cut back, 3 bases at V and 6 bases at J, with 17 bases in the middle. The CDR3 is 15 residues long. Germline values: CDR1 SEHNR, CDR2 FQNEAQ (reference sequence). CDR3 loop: CASSFREAGIDGYTF. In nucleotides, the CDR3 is TGTGCCAGCAGCTTCCGAGAGGCAGGGATCGATGGCTACACCTTC.

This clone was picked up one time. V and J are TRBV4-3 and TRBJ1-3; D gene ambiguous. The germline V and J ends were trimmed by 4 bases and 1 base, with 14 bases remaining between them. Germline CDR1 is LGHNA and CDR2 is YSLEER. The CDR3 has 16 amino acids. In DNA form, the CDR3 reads TGCGCCAGCAGCCCACAACTACCGGGTTCTGGAAACACCATATATTTT. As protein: CASSPQLPGSGNTIYF.

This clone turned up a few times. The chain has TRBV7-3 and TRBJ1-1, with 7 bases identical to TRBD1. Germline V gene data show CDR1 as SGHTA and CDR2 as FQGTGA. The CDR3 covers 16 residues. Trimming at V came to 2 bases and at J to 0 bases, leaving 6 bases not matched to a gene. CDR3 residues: CASSLDRESMNTEAFF. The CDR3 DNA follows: TGTGCCAGCAGCTTAGACAGGGAAAGTATGAACACTGAAGCTTTCTTT.

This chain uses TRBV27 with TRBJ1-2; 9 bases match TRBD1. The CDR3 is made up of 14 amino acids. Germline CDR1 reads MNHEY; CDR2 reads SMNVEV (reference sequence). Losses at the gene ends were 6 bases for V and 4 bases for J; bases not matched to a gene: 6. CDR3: CASRRDREGYGYTF. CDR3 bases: TGTGCCAGCAGGCGGGACAGGGAGGGCTATGGCTACACCTTC.

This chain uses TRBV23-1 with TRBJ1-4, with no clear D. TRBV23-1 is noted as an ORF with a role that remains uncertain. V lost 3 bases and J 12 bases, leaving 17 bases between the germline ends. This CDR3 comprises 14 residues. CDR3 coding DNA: TGCGCCAGCAGTCACCGTAGACTCCTTCGGGAACTGTTTTTT. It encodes CASSHRRLLRELFF.

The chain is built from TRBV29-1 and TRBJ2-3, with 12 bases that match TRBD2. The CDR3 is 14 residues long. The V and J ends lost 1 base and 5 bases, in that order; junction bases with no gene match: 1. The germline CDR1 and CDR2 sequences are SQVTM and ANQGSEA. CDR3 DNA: TGCAGCGTTGAAGGACTAGCGGGAGAAGATACGCAGTATTTT. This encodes CSVEGLAGEDTQYF.

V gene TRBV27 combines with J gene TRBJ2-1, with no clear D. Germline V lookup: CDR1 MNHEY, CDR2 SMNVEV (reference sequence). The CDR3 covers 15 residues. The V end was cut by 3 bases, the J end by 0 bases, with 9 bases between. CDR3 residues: CASSFPLSSYNEQFF. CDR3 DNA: TGTGCCAGCAGTTTTCCCCTGAGCTCCTACAATGAGCAGTTCTTC.

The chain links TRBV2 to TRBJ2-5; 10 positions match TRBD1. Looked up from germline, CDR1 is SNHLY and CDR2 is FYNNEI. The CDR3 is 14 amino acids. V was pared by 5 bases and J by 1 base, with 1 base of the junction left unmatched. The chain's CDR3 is CASSWTGGQETQYF. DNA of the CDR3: TGTGCCAGCAGTTGGACAGGGGGCCAAGAGACCCAGTACTTC.

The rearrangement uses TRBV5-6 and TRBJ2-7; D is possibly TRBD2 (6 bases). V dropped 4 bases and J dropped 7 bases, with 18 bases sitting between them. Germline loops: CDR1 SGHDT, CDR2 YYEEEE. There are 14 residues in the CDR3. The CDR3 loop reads CASSIGGSRREQYF. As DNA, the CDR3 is TGTGCCAGCAGCATTGGGGGGAGCCGTAGGGAGCAGTACTTC.

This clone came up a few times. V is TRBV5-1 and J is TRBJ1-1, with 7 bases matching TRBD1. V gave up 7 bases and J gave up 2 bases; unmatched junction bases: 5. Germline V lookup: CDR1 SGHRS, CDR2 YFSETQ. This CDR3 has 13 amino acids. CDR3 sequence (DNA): TGCGCCAGCGGTGGGACAGTTAACACTGAAGCTTTCTTT. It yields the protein CASGGTVNTEAFF.

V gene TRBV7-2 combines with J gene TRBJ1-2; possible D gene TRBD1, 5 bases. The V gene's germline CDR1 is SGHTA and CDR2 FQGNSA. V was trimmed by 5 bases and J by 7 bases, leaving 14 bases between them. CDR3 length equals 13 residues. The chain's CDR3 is CASSPRGDCGYTF. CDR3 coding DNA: TGTGCCAGCAGCCCACGGGGGGACTGTGGCTACACCTTC.

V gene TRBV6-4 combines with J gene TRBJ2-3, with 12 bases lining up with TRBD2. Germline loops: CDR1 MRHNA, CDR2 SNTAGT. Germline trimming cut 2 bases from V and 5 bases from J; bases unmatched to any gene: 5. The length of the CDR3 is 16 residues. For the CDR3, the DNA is TGTGCCAGCAGTGACCTAGCGGGAGGGCCTAGAGATACGCAGTATTTT. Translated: CASSDLAGGPRDTQYF.

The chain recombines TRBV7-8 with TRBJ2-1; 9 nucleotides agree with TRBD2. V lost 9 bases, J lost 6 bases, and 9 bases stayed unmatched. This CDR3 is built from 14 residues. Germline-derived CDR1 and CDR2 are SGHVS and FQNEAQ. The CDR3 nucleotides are TGTGCCAGTGGGGGGCGGGAGGGGAGCAATGAGCAGTTCTTC. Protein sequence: CASGGREGSNEQFF.

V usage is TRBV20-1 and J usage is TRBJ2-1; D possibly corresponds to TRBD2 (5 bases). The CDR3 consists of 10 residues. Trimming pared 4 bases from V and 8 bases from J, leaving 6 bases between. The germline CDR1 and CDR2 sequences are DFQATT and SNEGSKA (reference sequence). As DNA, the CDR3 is TGCAGTGCTAAACTAGATGAGCAGTTCTTC. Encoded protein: CSAKLDEQFF.

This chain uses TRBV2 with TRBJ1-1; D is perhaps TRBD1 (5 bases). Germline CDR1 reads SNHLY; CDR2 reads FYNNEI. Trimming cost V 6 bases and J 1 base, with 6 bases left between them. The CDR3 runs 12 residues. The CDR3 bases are TGTGCCAGCAGGGACACGAACACTGAAGCTTTCTTT. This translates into CASRDTNTEAFF.

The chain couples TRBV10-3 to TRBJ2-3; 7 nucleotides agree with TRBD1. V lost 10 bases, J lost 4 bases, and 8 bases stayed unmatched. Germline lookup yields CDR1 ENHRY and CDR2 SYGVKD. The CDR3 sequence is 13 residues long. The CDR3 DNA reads TGTGCCACCACAGGGGTGGGGGCAGATACGCAGTATTTT. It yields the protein CATTGVGADTQYF.

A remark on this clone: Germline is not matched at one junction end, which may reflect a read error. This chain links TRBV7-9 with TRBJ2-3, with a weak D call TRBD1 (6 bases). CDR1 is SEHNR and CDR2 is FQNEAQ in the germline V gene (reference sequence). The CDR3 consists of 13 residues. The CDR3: CSSTRGSTDTQYF. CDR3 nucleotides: TGTTCCAGCACGAGGGGGAGCACAGATACGCAGTATTTT.

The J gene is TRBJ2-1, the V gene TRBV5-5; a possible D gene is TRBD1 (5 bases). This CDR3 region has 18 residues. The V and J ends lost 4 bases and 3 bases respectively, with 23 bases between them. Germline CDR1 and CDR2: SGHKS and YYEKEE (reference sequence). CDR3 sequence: CASSDKGQRSYGYNEQFF. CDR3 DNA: TGTGCCAGCAGCGATAAAGGACAACGATCATATGGCTACAATGAGCAGTTCTTC.

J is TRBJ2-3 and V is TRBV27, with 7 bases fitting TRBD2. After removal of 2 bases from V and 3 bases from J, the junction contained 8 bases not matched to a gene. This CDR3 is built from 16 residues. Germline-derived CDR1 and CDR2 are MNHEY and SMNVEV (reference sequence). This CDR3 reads CASSLVGGPSTDTQYF. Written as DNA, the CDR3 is TGTGCCAGCAGTTTAGTGGGAGGGCCCTCGACAGATACGCAGTATTTT.

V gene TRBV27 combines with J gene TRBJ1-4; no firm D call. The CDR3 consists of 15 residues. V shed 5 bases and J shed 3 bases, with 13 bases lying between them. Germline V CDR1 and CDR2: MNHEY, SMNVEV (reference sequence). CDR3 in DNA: TGTGCCAGCAGTCGAGCCGGGAGCTCTAATGAAAAACTGTTTTTT. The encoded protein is CASSRAGSSNEKLFF.

CDR3 nucleotides: TGTGCCAGCAGTTCAGACAAATATGAAGCTTTCTTT. Its protein product is CASSSDKYEAFF. V gene TRBV2 combines with J gene TRBJ1-1; D gene ambiguous. V was clipped by 5 bases and J by 7 bases, with 11 bases between them. The CDR3 runs to 12 residues. The germline CDR1 and CDR2 sequences are SNHLY and FYNNEI.

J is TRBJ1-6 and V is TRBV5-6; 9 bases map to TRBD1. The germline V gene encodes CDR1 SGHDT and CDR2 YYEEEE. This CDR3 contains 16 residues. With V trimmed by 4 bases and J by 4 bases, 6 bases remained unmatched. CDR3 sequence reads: CASSRRDRAYNSPLHF. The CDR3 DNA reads TGTGCCAGCAGCAGACGGGACAGGGCGTATAATTCACCCCTCCACTTT. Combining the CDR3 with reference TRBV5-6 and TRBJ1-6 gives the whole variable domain DAGVTQSPTHLIKTRGQQVTLRCSPKSGHDTVSWYQQALGQGPQFIFQYYEEEERQRGNFPDRFSGHQFPNYSSELNVNALLLGDSALYLCASSRRDRAYNSPLHFGNGTRLTVT.

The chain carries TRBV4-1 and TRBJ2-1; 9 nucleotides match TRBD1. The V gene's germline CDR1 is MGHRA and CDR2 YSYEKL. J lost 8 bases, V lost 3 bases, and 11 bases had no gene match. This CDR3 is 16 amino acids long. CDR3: CASSHEQGALVYEQFF. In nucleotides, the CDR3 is TGCGCCAGCAGCCATGAACAGGGGGCTTTAGTGTATGAGCAGTTCTTC.

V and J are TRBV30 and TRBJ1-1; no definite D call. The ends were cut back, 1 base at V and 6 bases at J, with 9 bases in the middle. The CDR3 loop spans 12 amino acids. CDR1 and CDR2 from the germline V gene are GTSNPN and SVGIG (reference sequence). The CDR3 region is CAWSEGESEAFF. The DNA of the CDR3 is TGTGCCTGGAGTGAGGGAGAATCTGAAGCTTTCTTT. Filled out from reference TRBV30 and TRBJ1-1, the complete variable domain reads SQTIHQWPATLVQPVGSPLSLECTVEGTSNPNLYWYRQAAGRGLQLLFYSVGIGQISSEVPQNLSASRPQDRQFILSSKKLLLSDSGFYLCAWSEGESEAFFGQGTRLTVV.

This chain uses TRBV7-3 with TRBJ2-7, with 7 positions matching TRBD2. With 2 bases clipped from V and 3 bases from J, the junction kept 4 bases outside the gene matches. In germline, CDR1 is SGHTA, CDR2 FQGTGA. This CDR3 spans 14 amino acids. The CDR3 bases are TGTGCCAGCAGCTTAGGGGAGGGGATCTACGAGCAGTACTTC. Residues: CASSLGEGIYEQYF.

CDR3 region: CASSQDLGGDYGYTF. The CDR3 coding sequence is TGTGCCAGCAGCCAAGATCTCGGAGGGGACTATGGCTACACCTTC. This chain uses TRBV4-2 with TRBJ1-2, with D possibly being TRBD1 (5 bases). Germline V CDR1 and CDR2: LGHNA, YNFKEQ. CDR3 length: 15 residues. V dropped 0 bases and J dropped 3 bases, with 11 bases sitting between them.

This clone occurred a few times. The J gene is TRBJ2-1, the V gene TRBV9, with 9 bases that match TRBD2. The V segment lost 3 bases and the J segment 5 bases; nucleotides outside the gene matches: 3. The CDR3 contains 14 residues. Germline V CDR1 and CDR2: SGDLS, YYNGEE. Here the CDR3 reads CASSGRLADNEQFF. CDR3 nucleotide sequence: TGTGCCAGCAGCGGGCGACTAGCGGACAATGAGCAGTTCTTC. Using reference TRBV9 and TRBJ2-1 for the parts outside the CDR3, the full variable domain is DSGVTQTPKHLITATGQRVTLRCSPRSGDLSVYWYQQSLDQGLQFLIQYYNGEERAKGNILERFSAQQFPDLHSELNLSSLELGDSALYFCASSGRLADNEQFFGPGTRLTVL.

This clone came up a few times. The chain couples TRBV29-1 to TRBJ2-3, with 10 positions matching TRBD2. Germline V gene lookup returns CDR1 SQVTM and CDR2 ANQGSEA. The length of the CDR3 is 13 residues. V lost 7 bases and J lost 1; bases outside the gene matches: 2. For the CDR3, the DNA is TGCAGCGGGACTAGCGGTGGCACAGATACGCAGTATTTT. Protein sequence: CSGTSGGTDTQYF.

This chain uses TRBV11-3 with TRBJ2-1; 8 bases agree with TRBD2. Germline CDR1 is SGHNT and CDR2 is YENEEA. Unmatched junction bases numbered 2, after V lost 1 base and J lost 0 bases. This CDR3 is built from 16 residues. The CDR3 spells CASSLVSGISYNEQFF. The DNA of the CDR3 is TGTGCCAGCAGCTTAGTTAGCGGGATCTCCTACAATGAGCAGTTCTTC.